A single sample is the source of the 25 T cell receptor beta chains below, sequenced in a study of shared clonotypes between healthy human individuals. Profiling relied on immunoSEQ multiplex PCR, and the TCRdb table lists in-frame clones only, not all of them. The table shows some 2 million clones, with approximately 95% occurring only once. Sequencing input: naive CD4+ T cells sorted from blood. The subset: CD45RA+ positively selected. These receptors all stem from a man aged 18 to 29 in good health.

The CDR3 nucleotides read TGTGCCCACGGAGGGGACCCCTACGAGCAGTACTTC. Protein sequence: CAHGGDPYEQYF. The V call is TRBV10-3, the J call TRBJ2-7; tentatively, D is TRBD2 (6 bases). V lost 11 bases and J lost 2, with 13 bases in between. The CDR3 extends over 12 amino acids. Germline values: CDR1 ENHRY, CDR2 SYGVKD.

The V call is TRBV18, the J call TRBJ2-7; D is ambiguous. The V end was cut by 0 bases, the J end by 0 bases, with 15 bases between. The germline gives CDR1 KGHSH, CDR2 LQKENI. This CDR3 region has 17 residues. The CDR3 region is CASSPPWAAQSSYEQYF. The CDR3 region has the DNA TGTGCCAGCTCACCACCGTGGGCGGCACAGAGCTCCTACGAGCAGTACTTC. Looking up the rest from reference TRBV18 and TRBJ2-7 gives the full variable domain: NAGVMQNPRHLVRRRGQEARLRCSPMKGHSHVYWYRQLPEEGLKFMVYLQKENIIDESGMPKERFSAEFPKEGPSILRIQQVVRGDSAAYFCASSPPWAAQSSYEQYFGPGTRLTVT.

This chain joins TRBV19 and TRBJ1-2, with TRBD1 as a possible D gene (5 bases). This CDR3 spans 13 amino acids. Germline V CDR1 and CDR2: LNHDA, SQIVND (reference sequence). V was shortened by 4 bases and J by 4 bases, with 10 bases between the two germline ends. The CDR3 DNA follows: TGTGCCAGTAGTAAGGGACGGAGCTATGGCTACACCTTC. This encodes CASSKGRSYGYTF.

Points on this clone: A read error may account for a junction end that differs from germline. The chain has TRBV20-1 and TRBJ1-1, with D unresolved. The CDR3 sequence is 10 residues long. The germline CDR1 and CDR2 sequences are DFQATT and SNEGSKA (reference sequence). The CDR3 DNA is TGCAGTGCCAGCCGCCCGGAGGGTGGCTTT. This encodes CSASRPEGGF.

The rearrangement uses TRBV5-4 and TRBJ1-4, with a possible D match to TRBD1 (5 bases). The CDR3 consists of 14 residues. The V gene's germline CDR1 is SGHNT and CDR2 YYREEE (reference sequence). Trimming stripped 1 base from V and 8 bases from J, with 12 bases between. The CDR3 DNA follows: TGTGCCAGCAGCTTGAAGACAGATCAAGAAAAACTGTTTTTT. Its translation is CASSLKTDQEKLFF.

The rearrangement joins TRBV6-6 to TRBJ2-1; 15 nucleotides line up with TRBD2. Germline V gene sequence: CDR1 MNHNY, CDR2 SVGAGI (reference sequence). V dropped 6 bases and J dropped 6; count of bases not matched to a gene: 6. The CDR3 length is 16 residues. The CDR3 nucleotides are TGTGCCAGCAGATTCCCGGGACTAGCGGGGGGCAATGAGCAGTTCTTC. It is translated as CASRFPGLAGGNEQFF.

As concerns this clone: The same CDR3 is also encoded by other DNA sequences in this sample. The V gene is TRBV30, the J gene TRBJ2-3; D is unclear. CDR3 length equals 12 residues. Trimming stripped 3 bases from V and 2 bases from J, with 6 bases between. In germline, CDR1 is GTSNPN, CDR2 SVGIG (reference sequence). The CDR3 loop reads CAWSYLTDTQYF. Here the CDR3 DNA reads TGTGCCTGGAGCTATCTCACAGATACGCAGTATTTT.

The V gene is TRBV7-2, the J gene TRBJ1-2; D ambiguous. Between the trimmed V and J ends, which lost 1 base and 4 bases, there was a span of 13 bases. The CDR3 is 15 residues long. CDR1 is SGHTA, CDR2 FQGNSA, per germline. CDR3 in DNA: TGTGCCAGCAGCTTAGGCGGCAGCGAAGTCTATGGCTACACCTTC. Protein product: CASSLGGSEVYGYTF.

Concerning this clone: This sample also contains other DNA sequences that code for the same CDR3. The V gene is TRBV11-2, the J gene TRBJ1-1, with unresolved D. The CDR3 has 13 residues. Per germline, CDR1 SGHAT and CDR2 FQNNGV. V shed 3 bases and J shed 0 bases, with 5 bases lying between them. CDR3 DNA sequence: TGTGCCAGCAGCTTGGGGATGAACACTGAAGCTTTCTTT. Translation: CASSLGMNTEAFF.

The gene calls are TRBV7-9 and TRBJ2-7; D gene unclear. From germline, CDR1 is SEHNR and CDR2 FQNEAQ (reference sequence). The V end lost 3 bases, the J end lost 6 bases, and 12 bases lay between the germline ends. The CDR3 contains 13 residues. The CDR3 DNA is TGTGCCAGCAGCTTGATCTCGGGTGGCGAGCAGTACTTC. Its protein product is CASSLISGGEQYF.

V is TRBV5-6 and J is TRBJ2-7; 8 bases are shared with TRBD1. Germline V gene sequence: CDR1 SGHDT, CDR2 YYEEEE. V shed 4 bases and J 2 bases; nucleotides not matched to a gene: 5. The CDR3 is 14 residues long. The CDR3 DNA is TGTGCCAGCAGCGCGACAGGGGTAGCCTACGAGCAGTACTTC. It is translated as CASSATGVAYEQYF.

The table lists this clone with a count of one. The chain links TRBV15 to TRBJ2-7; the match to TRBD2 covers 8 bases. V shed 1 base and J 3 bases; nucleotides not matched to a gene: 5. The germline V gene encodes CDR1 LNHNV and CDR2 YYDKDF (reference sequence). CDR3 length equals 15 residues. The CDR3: CATSRAGGSGYEQYF. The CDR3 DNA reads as TGTGCCACCAGCAGAGCGGGGGGGTCAGGCTACGAGCAGTACTTC.

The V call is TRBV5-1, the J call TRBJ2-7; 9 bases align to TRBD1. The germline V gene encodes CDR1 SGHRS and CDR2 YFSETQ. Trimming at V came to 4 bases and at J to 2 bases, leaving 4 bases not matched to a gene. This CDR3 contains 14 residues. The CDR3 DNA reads TGCGCCAGCAGCGGGGGACAGGGACCCTACGAGCAGTACTTC. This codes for CASSGGQGPYEQYF.

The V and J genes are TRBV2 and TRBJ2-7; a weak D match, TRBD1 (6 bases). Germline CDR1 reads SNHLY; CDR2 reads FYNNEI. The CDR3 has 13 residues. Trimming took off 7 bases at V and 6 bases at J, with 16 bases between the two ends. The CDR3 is CASTTGPWGEQYF. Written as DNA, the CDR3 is TGTGCCAGCACGACAGGCCCATGGGGCGAGCAGTACTTC.

DNA for the CDR3: TGTGCCAGCAGTCTAGGTGGGACTAGCGGGGTTGAGCAGTTCTTC. Translated: CASSLGGTSGVEQFF. The chain recombines TRBV7-9 with TRBJ2-1, with TRBD2 matching 13 bases. Germline CDR1 SEHNR, CDR2 FQNEAQ (reference sequence). The CDR3 contains 15 residues. Losses at the gene ends were 6 bases for V and 9 bases for J; bases not matched to a gene: 8. Full variable domain (rest looked up from reference TRBV7-9 and TRBJ2-1): DTGVSQNPRHKITKRGQNVTFRCDPISEHNRLYWYRQTLGQGPEFLTYFQNEAQLEKSRLLSDRFSAERPKGSFSTLEIQRTEQGDSAMYLCASSLGGTSGVEQFFGPGTRLTVL.

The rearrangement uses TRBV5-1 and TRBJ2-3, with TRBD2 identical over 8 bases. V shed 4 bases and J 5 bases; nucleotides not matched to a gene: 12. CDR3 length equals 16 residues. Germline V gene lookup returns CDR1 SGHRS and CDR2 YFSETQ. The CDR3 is CASSPPAAGGRDTQYF. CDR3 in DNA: TGCGCCAGCAGCCCCCCGGCGGCGGGGGGACGAGATACGCAGTATTTT. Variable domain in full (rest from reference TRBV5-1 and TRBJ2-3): KAGVTQTPRYLIKTRGQQVTLSCSPISGHRSVSWYQQTPGQGLQFLFEYFSETQRNKGNFPGRFSGRQFSNSRSEMNVSTLELGDSALYLCASSPPAAGGRDTQYFGPGTRLTVL.

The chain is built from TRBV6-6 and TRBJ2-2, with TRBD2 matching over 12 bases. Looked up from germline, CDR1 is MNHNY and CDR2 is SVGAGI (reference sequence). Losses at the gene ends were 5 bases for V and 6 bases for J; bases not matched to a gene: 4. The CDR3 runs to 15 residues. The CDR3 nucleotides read TGTGCCAGCAGTGGGACTAGCGGGTGGCCCGGGGAGCTGTTTTTT. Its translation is CASSGTSGWPGELFF.

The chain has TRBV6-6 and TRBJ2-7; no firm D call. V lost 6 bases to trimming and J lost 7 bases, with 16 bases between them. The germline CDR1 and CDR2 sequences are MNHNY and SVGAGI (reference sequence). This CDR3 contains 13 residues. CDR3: CASSLAPRPEQYF. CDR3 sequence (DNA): TGTGCCAGCAGCCTTGCGCCGAGGCCGGAGCAGTACTTC.

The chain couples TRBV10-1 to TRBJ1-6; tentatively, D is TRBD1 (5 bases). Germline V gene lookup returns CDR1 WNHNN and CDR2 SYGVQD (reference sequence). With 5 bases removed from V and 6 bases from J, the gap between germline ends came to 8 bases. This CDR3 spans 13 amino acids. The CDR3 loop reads CASSQGRNSPLHF. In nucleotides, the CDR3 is TGCGCCAGCAGTCAGGGACGTAATTCACCCCTCCACTTT.

The chain's CDR3 is CASSYRQGGETQYF. The CDR3 DNA reads TGTGCCAGCAGTTACCGACAGGGAGGAGAGACCCAGTACTTC. The chain recombines TRBV5-4 with TRBJ2-5, with D tentatively TRBD1 (7 bases). CDR1 SGHNT and CDR2 YYREEE come from the germline V gene (reference sequence). The V and J ends lost 5 bases and 4 bases respectively, with 15 bases between them. The CDR3 contains 14 residues. Full variable domain (missing parts from reference TRBV5-4 and TRBJ2-5): ETGVTQSPTHLIKTRGQQVTLRCSSQSGHNTVSWYQQALGQGPQFIFQYYREEENGRGNFPPRFSGLQFPNYSSELNVNALELDDSALYLCASSYRQGGETQYFGPGTRLLVL.

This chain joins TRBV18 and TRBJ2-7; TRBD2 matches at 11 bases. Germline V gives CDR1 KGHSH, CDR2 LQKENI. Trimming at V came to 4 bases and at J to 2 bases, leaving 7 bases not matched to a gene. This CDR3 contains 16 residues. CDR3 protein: CASSRTSGPIPYEQYF. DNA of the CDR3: TGTGCCAGCTCACGGACTAGCGGGCCGATTCCCTACGAGCAGTACTTC.

CDR3 region: CASSLSRDRGQDTQYF. The DNA of the CDR3 is TGTGCCAGCAGCTTAAGCCGGGACAGGGGTCAAGATACGCAGTATTTT. The chain is built from TRBV7-2 and TRBJ2-3; the match to TRBD1 covers 10 bases. This CDR3 contains 16 residues. Germline CDR1 and CDR2: SGHTA and FQGNSA. V lost 2 bases to trimming and J lost 5 bases; unmatched junction nucleotides: 7.

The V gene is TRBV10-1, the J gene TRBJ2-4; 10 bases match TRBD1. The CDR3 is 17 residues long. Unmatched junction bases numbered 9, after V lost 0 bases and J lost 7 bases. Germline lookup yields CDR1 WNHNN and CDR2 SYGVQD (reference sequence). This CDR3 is CASSESSDRGSGNIQYF. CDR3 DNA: TGCGCCAGCAGTGAGTCATCGGACAGGGGGTCAGGTAACATTCAGTACTTC.

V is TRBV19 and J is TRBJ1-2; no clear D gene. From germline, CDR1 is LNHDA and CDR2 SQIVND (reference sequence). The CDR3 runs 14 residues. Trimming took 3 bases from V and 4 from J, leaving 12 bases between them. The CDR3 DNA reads TGTGCCAGTAGTATCCGGACTCCGTTCTATGGCTACACCTTC. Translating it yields CASSIRTPFYGYTF.

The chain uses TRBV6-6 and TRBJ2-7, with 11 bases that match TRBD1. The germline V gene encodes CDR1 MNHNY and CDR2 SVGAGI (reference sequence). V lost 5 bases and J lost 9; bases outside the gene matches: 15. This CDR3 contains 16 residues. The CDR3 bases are TGTGCCAGCAGTACAAAGGGACAGGGGGTGGCTGCAGGGCAGTACTTC. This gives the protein CASSTKGQGVAAGQYF.